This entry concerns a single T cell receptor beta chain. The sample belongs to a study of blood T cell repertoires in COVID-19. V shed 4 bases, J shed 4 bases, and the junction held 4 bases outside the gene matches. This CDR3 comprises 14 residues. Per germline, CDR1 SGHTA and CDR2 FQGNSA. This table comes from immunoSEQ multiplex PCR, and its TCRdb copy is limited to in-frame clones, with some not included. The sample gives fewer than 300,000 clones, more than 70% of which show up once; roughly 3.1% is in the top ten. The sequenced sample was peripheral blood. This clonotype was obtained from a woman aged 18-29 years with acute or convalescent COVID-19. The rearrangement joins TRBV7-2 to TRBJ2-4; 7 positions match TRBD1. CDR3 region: CASSSGQTKNIQYF. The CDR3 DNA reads TGTGCCAGCAGCTCGGGACAGACAAAAAACATTCAGTACTTC.